What follows are 7 T cell receptor beta chains derived from one specimen sequenced in a study of blood T cell repertoires in COVID-19. Sequenced by immunoSEQ multiplex PCR; TCRdb stores in-frame clones only, minus some. The table records about 56,000 clones, about 88% of them present only once. Sequencing input: peripheral blood. The receptors originated from a woman in her sixties or seventies with COVID-19, enrolled during active disease.

The rearrangement links TRBV7-2 to TRBJ1-2; D ambiguous. Germline V gives CDR1 SGHTA, CDR2 FQGNSA. The CDR3 extends over 13 amino acids. Trimming pared 3 bases from V and 0 bases from J, leaving 5 bases between. CDR3 loop: CASSFVTNYGYTF. The CDR3 DNA sequence: TGTGCCAGCAGCTTCGTAACTAACTATGGCTACACCTTC.

The chain uses TRBV29-1 and TRBJ2-3; TRBD2 aligns across 13 bases. This CDR3 region has 15 residues. CDR1 and CDR2 from the germline V gene are SQVTM and ANQGSEA. The V gene end was trimmed by 7 bases and the J gene end by 2 bases; junction bases not matched to a gene: 6. In DNA form, the CDR3 reads TGCAGCGCTACGACTAGCGGGGGGTTCACAGATACGCAGTATTTT. Residues: CSATTSGGFTDTQYF.

This chain links TRBV27 with TRBJ2-1, with TRBD2 matching over 10 bases. CDR1 is MNHEY, CDR2 SMNVEV, per germline (reference sequence). This CDR3 has 19 residues. The V gene end was trimmed by 4 bases and the J gene end by 2 bases; junction bases not matched to a gene: 14. CDR3 nucleotides: TGTGCCAGCAGTTCGAGCGGGAGGGCCTTCAGCCCACCCTACAATGAGCAGTTCTTC. Protein: CASSSSGRAFSPPYNEQFF.

The CDR3 sequence is CASSPSSPRDNGGLFF. CDR3 nucleotides: TGTGCCAGCAGCCCTAGCTCCCCCAGGGACAATGGGGGACTGTTTTTT. The chain has TRBV4-2 and TRBJ1-4; TRBD1 might be the D (6 bases). This CDR3 is built from 16 residues. The V gene lost 4 bases and the J gene lost 13 bases, with 25 bases spanning the gap. Germline loops: CDR1 LGHNA, CDR2 YNFKEQ.

The rearrangement uses TRBV28 and TRBJ2-5; D is perhaps TRBD2 (5 bases). The V and J ends lost 2 bases and 7 bases respectively, with 8 bases between them. The V gene's germline CDR1 is MDHEN and CDR2 SYDVKM. The CDR3 runs to 12 residues. The CDR3 coding sequence is TGTGCCAGCAGTTTAACCCGGGGGACCCAGTACTTC. This sequence encodes CASSLTRGTQYF.

The rearrangement links TRBV2 to TRBJ2-1; no definite D call. The length of the CDR3 is 13 residues. Germline V lookup: CDR1 SNHLY, CDR2 FYNNEI. V dropped 4 bases and J dropped 11 bases, with 15 bases sitting between them. The CDR3 protein is CASSVRSDQKQFF. CDR3 coding DNA: TGTGCCAGCAGTGTACGCTCAGATCAGAAGCAGTTCTTC.

This clone was counted once. The rearrangement joins TRBV27 to TRBJ1-3; 7 bases map to TRBD1. Trimming cost V 7 bases and J 3 bases; bases outside gene matches: 3. Germline CDR1 is MNHEY and CDR2 is SMNVEV (reference sequence). This CDR3 spans 13 amino acids. In nucleotides, the CDR3 is TGTGCCAGCAAAGACAGGGTTGGAAACACCATATATTTT. Protein: CASKDRVGNTIYF.